This TCR beta chain was documented in a study of T cells in Graves' hyperthyroidism and ophthalmopathy. This clonotype was seen many times. TCR beta CDR3 regions were amplified from RNA. The study used the HTBI primer set for a first-round RT-PCR of the TCR CDR3. One entry per CDR3 protein results from TCRdb running MiXCR on the multiplex PCR reads. Here the sample spans under 450,000 distinct CDR3 sequences, around 16% being singletons. The sequence came from a woman aged 18-30 years with Graves' hyperthyroidism. The sequenced sample consisted of blood.

This CDR3 reads CASSLMAGAPRSTDTQYF. CDR3 nucleotide sequence: TGTGCCAGCAGTTTGATGGCTGGAGCTCCCAGAAGCACAGATACGCAGTATTTT. The chain is built from TRBV28 and TRBJ2-3; D gene unclear. Per germline, CDR1 MDHEN and CDR2 SYDVKM. V dropped 3 bases and J dropped 0 bases, with 19 bases sitting between them. The CDR3 is 18 residues long.